The 29 T cell receptor beta chains given below trace back to one sample, sequenced in a study of prognosis after radiotherapy for stage I lung cancer. From genomic DNA, two-round multiplex PCR was used to amplify TCR beta CDR3. Amplification in first-round PCR relied on primers specific to each TRBV and TRBJ gene. TCRdb independently ran MiXCR on the multiplex PCR reads; one entry per CDR3 protein. The sample includes nearly 25,000 distinct CDR3 sequences, roughly 40% of them seen just once. Sequences were derived from PBMCs, sampled before or after stereotactic body radiation therapy (not recorded which). The receptors originated from a donor aged 50 or older with non-small cell lung cancer.

This clonotype qualifies as medium-sized (0.01 to 0.1%). J is TRBJ1-3 and V is TRBV6-1; 7 nucleotides line up with TRBD1. Germline V gene sequence: CDR1 MNHNS, CDR2 SASEGT. The CDR3 runs 14 residues. After removal of 4 bases from V and 2 bases from J, the junction contained 2 bases not matched to a gene. The CDR3 sequence: CASSVTGTGNTIYF. CDR3 bases: TGTGCCAGCAGTGTGACAGGGACTGGAAACACCATATATTTT.

This clonotype was seen ten or more times. The chain couples TRBV12-3 or TRBV12-4 to TRBJ2-1; 9 bases fit TRBD2. The trim removed 8 bases at V and 4 bases at J, leaving 9 bases unmatched. CDR3 length: 15 residues. The CDR3 here is CASGPGTSRYNEQFF. DNA of the CDR3: TGTGCCAGCGGACCTGGGACTAGCAGATACAATGAGCAGTTCTTC.

The chain carries TRBV5-1 and TRBJ2-5; D is unresolved. CDR1 and CDR2 (germline): SGHRS, YFSETQ. V lost 2 bases and J lost 2, with 13 bases in between. CDR3 length: 15 amino acids. The CDR3 loop is CASSLQPGPQETQYF. The DNA of the CDR3 is TGCGCCAGCAGCTTACAGCCGGGTCCACAAGAGACCCAGTACTTC.

This clonotype was observed a handful of times. The rearrangement uses TRBV6-1 and TRBJ1-3; D perhaps matches TRBD1 (5 bases). This CDR3 is built from 17 residues. Per germline, CDR1 MNHNS and CDR2 SASEGT. V was trimmed by 6 bases and J by 2 bases, leaving 20 bases between them. The CDR3 here is CASSSAGPLTTGNTIYF. DNA of the CDR3: TGTGCCAGCAGCTCCGCGGGGCCCTTGACTACTGGAAACACCATATATTTT.

This clonotype was observed many times. The genes are TRBV2 and TRBJ2-2; 7 bases align to TRBD1. The CDR3 sequence is 14 residues long. J gave up 4 bases and V 6 bases, and 5 bases lay outside the gene matches. Germline CDR1 reads SNHLY; CDR2 reads FYNNEI. The CDR3 sequence is CASRKGQSTGELFF. The DNA of the CDR3 is TGTGCCAGCAGGAAGGGACAGTCCACCGGGGAGCTGTTTTTT.

A remark on this clonotype: Since a far larger clone is one base different, this is likely a read error. V usage is TRBV6-6 and J usage is TRBJ2-7; D gene uncertain. Germline lookup yields CDR1 MNHNY and CDR2 SVGAGI (reference sequence). Trimming shortened V by 0 bases and J by 6 bases, and 9 bases separated the two germline ends. The CDR3 consists of 13 residues. The CDR3 protein is CASSYSTAVEQYF. The CDR3 nucleotides are TGTGCCAGCAGTTACTCGACCGCGGTCGAGCAGTACTTC.

CDR3 loop: CASREGLCTPLHF. The CDR3 nucleotides are TGTGCCAGCAGGGAAGGGTTATGTACACCCCTCCACTTT. The chain couples TRBV28 to TRBJ1-6; D gene ambiguous. The CDR3 runs to 13 residues. Trimming left V 6 bases short and J 11 bases short, with 14 bases between. CDR1 is MDHEN, CDR2 SYDVKM, per germline.

This clonotype occurred many times. The rearrangement links TRBV5-1 to TRBJ2-7; 8 bases map to TRBD2. The CDR3 loop spans 14 amino acids. V lost 2 bases and J lost 4; bases outside the gene matches: 5. Germline CDR1 is SGHRS and CDR2 is YFSETQ. CDR3 in amino acids: CASSFGSGNYEQYF. The CDR3 DNA reads TGCGCCAGCAGCTTCGGTAGCGGGAATTACGAGCAGTACTTC.

Worth noting for this clonotype: With a far larger clone one base away, a read error is the likely cause. This chain joins TRBV6-5 and TRBJ2-1; D ambiguous. V was cut by 5 bases and J by 8 bases, with 16 bases left in between. CDR1 and CDR2 from the germline V gene are MNHEY and SVGAGI. CDR3 size: 14 residues. The CDR3 DNA is TGTGCCAGCAGTCCCCCCGGGCCCCTGTATGAGCAGTTCTTC. Its protein product is CASSPPGPLYEQFF.

As concerns this clonotype: At one boundary the junction diverges from the germline segment, which might be a read error. The V gene is TRBV6-5, the J gene TRBJ2-2; 7 positions match TRBD2. The CDR3 has 17 residues. The germline V gene encodes CDR1 MNHEY and CDR2 SVGAGI. The CDR3 DNA sequence: TGTTCCAGCAGTTACGGGGCATGGGACTATCACACCTGGGAGCTGTTTTTT. It specifies CSSSYGAWDYHTWELFF.

This clonotype was counted many times. This rearrangement joins TRBV20-1 to TRBJ2-5; D is perhaps TRBD1 (5 bases). This CDR3 is 13 amino acids long. V was pared by 7 bases and J by 2 bases, with 14 bases between. Germline V gene lookup returns CDR1 DFQATT and CDR2 SNEGSKA (reference sequence). DNA for the CDR3: TGCAGTGGGGGCGGTAACCCTCAAGAGACCCAGTACTTC. The encoded protein is CSGGGNPQETQYF.

This clonotype was found a few times. V and J are TRBV6-2 or TRBV6-3 and TRBJ1-1, with 7 bases that match TRBD1. With V trimmed by 6 bases and J by 1 base, 11 bases remained unmatched. Germline assignment: CDR1 MNHEY and CDR2 SVGEGT. The CDR3 loop spans 16 amino acids. In DNA, the CDR3 is TGTGCCAGCAGCTCCTCCCAGGGGGGGTGGAACACTGAAGCTTTCTTT. This sequence encodes CASSSSQGGWNTEAFF.

This clonotype occurred many times. V is TRBV20-1 and J is TRBJ2-5; weak D call: TRBD1 (5 bases). Per germline, CDR1 DFQATT and CDR2 SNEGSKA (reference sequence). V gave up 2 bases and J gave up 3 bases, with 7 bases separating them. CDR3 length: 12 amino acids. The chain's CDR3 is CSARLREETQYF. CDR3 sequence (DNA): TGCAGTGCTAGACTCAGGGAAGAGACCCAGTACTTC.

This clonotype was found many times. The chain carries TRBV6-1 and TRBJ2-5; perhaps TRBD1 as D (6 bases). Germline CDR1 reads MNHNS; CDR2 reads SASEGT. V lost 8 bases, J lost 5 bases, and 15 bases lay in between. The CDR3 length is 13 residues. The CDR3 DNA reads TGTGCCAGCTCCCGGGACACCCACGAGACCCAGTACTTC. Translating it yields CASSRDTHETQYF.

The chain is built from TRBV7-2 and TRBJ1-2; D uncertain. Germline V gene sequence: CDR1 SGHTA, CDR2 FQGNSA. With 1 base removed from V and 6 bases from J, the gap between germline ends came to 9 bases. This CDR3 is 13 amino acids long. The CDR3 loop reads CASSLVRGHGYTF. CDR3 DNA sequence: TGTGCCAGCAGCTTAGTAAGAGGGCATGGCTACACCTTC.

A word on this clonotype: Possible read error: a much larger clone is one base away. This chain uses TRBV7-9 with TRBJ1-1; no clear D gene. The CDR3 has 14 residues. Germline V lookup: CDR1 SEHNR, CDR2 FQNEAQ (reference sequence). Trimming removed 5 bases from V and 4 bases from J, with 14 bases in between. The CDR3 sequence: CASSVSSVLTEAFF. As DNA, the CDR3 is TGTGCCAGCAGCGTTAGTTCGGTCCTCACTGAAGCTTTCTTT.

At least ten counts were recorded for this clonotype. This sequence joins TRBV6-1 and TRBJ1-1; TRBD1 agrees at 7 bases. The CDR3 loop spans 14 amino acids. Germline V gene sequence: CDR1 MNHNS, CDR2 SASEGT. After removal of 6 bases from V and 1 base from J, the junction contained 5 bases not matched to a gene. This CDR3 reads CASSRGQQNTEAFF. CDR3 DNA: TGTGCCAGCAGCAGGGGACAGCAGAACACTGAAGCTTTCTTT.

The table lists this clonotype with many counts. The chain links TRBV2 to TRBJ2-5; 7 bases fit TRBD2. CDR3 length equals 12 residues. V trimming: 7 bases; J trimming: 4 bases; junction bases outside the gene matches: 3. The germline V gene encodes CDR1 SNHLY and CDR2 FYNNEI. The DNA for the CDR3 is TGTGCCAGCATGAGGACTAGAGAGACCCAGTACTTC. It yields the protein CASMRTRETQYF.

The table lists this clonotype with many counts. V and J are TRBV2 and TRBJ2-7, with a weak D call TRBD2 (6 bases). Trimming removed 4 bases at V and 1 base at J, with 8 bases between. From germline, CDR1 is SNHLY and CDR2 FYNNEI. This CDR3 is built from 13 residues. The chain's CDR3 is CASSGDFSYEQYF. The CDR3 bases are TGTGCCAGCAGTGGGGACTTTTCCTACGAGCAGTACTTC.

This clonotype was detected ten times or more. The chain has TRBV6-1 and TRBJ2-7; D gene unclear. Germline V lookup: CDR1 MNHNS, CDR2 SASEGT. CDR3 length: 16 amino acids. V was pared by 0 bases and J by 0 bases, with 12 bases between. The CDR3 DNA is TGTGCCAGCAGTGAAGCGAGAACCGATAGCTCCTACGAGCAGTACTTC. Its translation: CASSEARTDSSYEQYF.

In regard to this clonotype: Only one base separates this from a far larger clonotype, so it likely reflects a read error. V and J are TRBV6-2 or TRBV6-3 and TRBJ2-1; D is tentatively TRBD1 or TRBD2 (6 bases each). Trimming stripped 5 bases from V and 9 bases from J, with 20 bases between. This CDR3 region has 15 residues. Looked up from germline, CDR1 is MNHEY and CDR2 is SVGEGT. The CDR3 loop reads CASSGGTFGVGEQFF. Written as DNA, the CDR3 is TGTGCCAGCAGTGGGGGGACATTCGGGGTAGGTGAGCAGTTCTTC.

Ten or more counts support this clonotype. The chain combines TRBV18 with TRBJ2-5, with D unresolved. V lost 0 bases and J 5 bases, leaving 10 bases between the germline ends. The germline V gene has CDR1 KGHSH and CDR2 LQKENI. This CDR3 comprises 14 residues. CDR3 amino acids: CASSPPLRVETQYF. The CDR3, as DNA: TGTGCCAGCTCACCACCACTACGCGTGGAGACCCAGTACTTC.

This clonotype was recorded at least ten times. The chain is built from TRBV20-1 and TRBJ1-5; 9 nucleotides agree with TRBD1. From germline, CDR1 is DFQATT and CDR2 SNEGSKA (reference sequence). CDR3 length equals 14 residues. Trimming took 2 bases from V and 5 from J; bases not matched to a gene: 4. For the CDR3, the DNA is TGCAGTGCTAGAAGGGGACAGGGAGATCAGCCCCAGCATTTT. Translating gives CSARRGQGDQPQHF.

This clonotype was seen ten or more times. In DNA, the CDR3 is TGTGCCAGTAGCCCCCTAGCGGGGGTCTACAATGAGCAGTTCTTC. Amino acids: CASSPLAGVYNEQFF. The V call is TRBV19, the J call TRBJ2-1; 10 nucleotides align to TRBD2. The germline V gene encodes CDR1 LNHDA and CDR2 SQIVND (reference sequence). The CDR3 is made up of 15 amino acids. The junction had 5 bases not matched to a gene; V was cut back by 6 bases and J by 3 bases.

This clonotype was recorded at least ten times. This chain links TRBV5-4 with TRBJ1-1, with TRBD1 matching over 7 bases. The germline V gene has CDR1 SGHNT and CDR2 YYREEE (reference sequence). Trimming took 0 bases from V and 9 from J; bases not matched to a gene: 11. The CDR3 extends over 15 amino acids. CDR3 sequence reads: CASSLEVGQGGKAFF. CDR3 DNA: TGTGCCAGCAGCTTGGAAGTTGGGCAGGGGGGAAAAGCTTTCTTT.

The sample holds many counts of this clonotype. The rearrangement uses TRBV3-1 and TRBJ1-5, with D unresolved. Germline assignment: CDR1 LGHDT and CDR2 YNNKEL (reference sequence). CDR3 length: 15 residues. V lost 0 bases and J 0 bases, leaving 6 bases between the germline ends. The DNA for the CDR3 is TGTGCCAGCAGCCAAGATATGAATAGCAATCAGCCCCAGCATTTT. Translation gives CASSQDMNSNQPQHF.

This clonotype was seen a handful of times. V gene TRBV12-3 or TRBV12-4 combines with J gene TRBJ2-4; 10 nucleotides line up with TRBD2. The CDR3 has 17 residues. V lost 6 bases, J lost 6 bases, and 14 bases stayed unmatched. The DNA for the CDR3 is TGTGCCAGCAGCCAGACCGCAGCGGGAGGGCCTGTAAACATTCAGTACTTC. Protein: CASSQTAAGGPVNIQYF.

Of note for this clonotype: This is likely an artifact of a read error, given a far larger clone one base away. The V and J genes are TRBV6-8 and TRBJ2-1; D may match TRBD1 or TRBD2 (5 bases each). This CDR3 comprises 17 residues. In germline, CDR1 is MNHGY, CDR2 SAAAGT. The V gene lost 2 bases and the J gene lost 5 bases, with 19 bases spanning the gap. The CDR3 reads CASSYGPGLWADNEQFF. CDR3 nucleotides: TGTGCCAGCAGTTACGGGCCGGGGCTATGGGCGGACAATGAGCAGTTCTTC.

This clonotype is labeled medium-sized. The rearrangement joins TRBV12-3 or TRBV12-4 to TRBJ2-3; 12 bases agree with TRBD2. The CDR3 is 15 residues long. With V trimmed by 5 bases and J by 4 bases, 4 bases remained unmatched. The CDR3 bases are TGTGCCAGCAGTCGACTAGCGGGAGAAGCAGATACGCAGTATTTT. Amino acid sequence: CASSRLAGEADTQYF.